Given below is one T cell receptor beta chain in context. Those who donated, Caucasian adults without exception, all lived in Nashville, Tennessee. Unsorted samples, those not sorted, used approximately 100 million PBMCs for genomic DNA. The unsorted PBMC sample used ten immunoSEQ deep assay plates. Original methodology: From ImmunoSEQ came sequences covering only the junction and carrying no quality scores, so filtering differed. Assay used: immunoSEQ multiplex PCR; TCRdb lists only in-frame clones, some missing. V and J calls plus clone size are reproduced from that table; the DNA served to infer D and trimming. This table has about 490,000 clones, about 79% appearing once. The data are from a study of shared clonotypes between healthy human individuals. Germline assignment: CDR1 SGHNT and CDR2 YYREEE (reference sequence). The CDR3 sequence is 14 residues long. V lost 3 bases, J lost 5 bases, and 5 bases stayed unmatched.

The sequence was obtained from a woman in her forties in good health. Some clones in this sample may be carry-over from other donors' samples. This chain joins TRBV5-4 and TRBJ2-7; 10 bases fit TRBD1. Sequenced material: PBMCs. The CDR3 loop reads CASSSAGTGDEQYF. CDR3 DNA sequence: TGTGCCAGCAGCTCCGCCGGGACAGGGGACGAGCAGTACTTC.